Sequencing of this T cell receptor (beta chain) was carried out in a study of blood T cell repertoires in COVID-19. Turning to the study itself: The analysed material was cDNA or gDNA that came from T cells, B-cell-depleted T cells, or PBMCs.

In its sample, this clone was seen a few times. In the authors' workflow: Amplification of reference gene primers was used by the study to estimate nucleated cell counts. Libraries were prepared by immunoSEQ multiplex PCR; TCRdb keeps only in-frame clonotypes and omits some of them. The V and J calls and clone size come from that table; D and trimming were worked out from the DNA. The data show roughly 80,000 clones, roughly 88% seen once. What was sequenced was peripheral blood. The sequence came from a man aged 50 or older with active COVID-19.

CDR3 in amino acids: CASTEVNTGELFF. The CDR3 coding sequence is TGTGCCAGCACCGAGGTTAACACCGGGGAGCTGTTTTTT. The V call is TRBV14, the J call TRBJ2-2; the D is unclear. The germline V and J ends were trimmed by 7 bases and 2 bases, with 8 bases remaining between them. The CDR3 loop spans 13 amino acids. CDR1 is SGHDN, CDR2 FVKESK, per germline. The variable domain in full, with the rest retrieved from reference TRBV14 and TRBJ2-2, is EAGVTQFPSHSVIEKGQTVTLRCDPISGHDNLYWYRRVMGKEIKFLLHFVKESKQDESGMPNNRFLAERTGGTYSTLKVQPAELEDSGVYFCASTEVNTGELFFGEGSRLTVL.